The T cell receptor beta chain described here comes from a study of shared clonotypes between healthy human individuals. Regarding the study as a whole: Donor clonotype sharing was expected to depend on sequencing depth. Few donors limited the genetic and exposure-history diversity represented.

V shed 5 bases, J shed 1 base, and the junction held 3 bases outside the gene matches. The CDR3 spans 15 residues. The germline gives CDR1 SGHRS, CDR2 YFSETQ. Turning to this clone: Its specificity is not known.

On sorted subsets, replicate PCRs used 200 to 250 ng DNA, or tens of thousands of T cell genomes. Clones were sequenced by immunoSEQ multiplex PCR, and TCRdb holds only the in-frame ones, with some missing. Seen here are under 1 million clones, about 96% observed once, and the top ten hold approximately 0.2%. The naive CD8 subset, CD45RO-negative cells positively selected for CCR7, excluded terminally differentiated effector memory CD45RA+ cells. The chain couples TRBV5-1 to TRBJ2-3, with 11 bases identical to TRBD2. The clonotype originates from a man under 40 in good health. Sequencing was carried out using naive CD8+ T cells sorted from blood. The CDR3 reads CASRLLAGGTDTQYF. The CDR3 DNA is TGCGCCAGCAGACTACTAGCGGGAGGCACAGATACGCAGTATTTT.